Listed below are T cell receptor beta chains from one sample, sequenced in a study of OX40 agonist ivuxolimab in advanced cancers. The data were produced by immunoSEQ multiplex PCR, yet TCRdb's version contains in-frame clones alone and is incomplete. The table records more than 85,000 clones, around nine tenths of them present only once. This specimen consisted of CD4+ or CD8+ T cells sorted from blood, obtained in a trial of the OX40 agonist ivuxolimab. These receptors originate from an adult with an advanced solid tumor such as melanoma, head and neck, liver or kidney cancer. Both conserved end residues are trimmed from each CDR3.

TRBJ2-7 | TRBV6-1 | ASAAGGGREQY
TRBJ2-5 | TRBV10-3 | AIRSDGGAEGETQY
TRBJ1-1 | TRBV19 | ASIEGSGTEAF
TRBJ1-1 | TRBV18 | ASSPGQVYRAF
TRBJ2-3 | TRBV4-3 | ASSQDRGGAFYTQY
TRBJ1-5 | TRBV6-5 | ASRRYSNQPQH
TRBJ2-7 | TRBV5-1 | ASSLRVGKEAGQY
TRBJ2-1 | TRBV12-5 | ASGSTSGSSNEQF
TRBJ2-2 | TRBV7-2 | ASSLVRGESGELF
TRBJ2-1 | TRBV28 | ASSLPSGRANEQF
TRBJ1-2 | TRBV30 | AWALDRYYGYT
TRBJ1-3 | TRBV16 | ASSLAGGDGNTIY
TRBJ2-2 | TRBV6-1 | ASSESDRWPGELF
TRBJ2-5 | TRBV10-3 | AISPGQEQETQY
TRBJ2-2 | TRBV12-5 | ASSNFGAGTGELF
TRBJ2-7 | TRBV19 | ASSISQSAYEQY
TRBJ1-1 | TRBV5-4 | ASSPSKGSEAF
TRBJ2-5 | TRBV9 | ASSVDEGNQETQY
TRBJ2-1 | TRBV6-5 | ASSYSTGQYNEQF
TRBJ1-5 | TRBV6-1 | ASSESWLQSTQH
TRBJ2-3 | TRBV20-1 | SALFTDTQY
TRBJ2-5 | TRBV10-3 | AIRGDFQETQY
TRBJ1-5 | TRBV19 | ASSIDRADQPQH
TRBJ2-7 | TRBV11-3 | ASSLDGSRGYEQY
TRBJ2-7 | TRBV5-1 | ASSSGQVEQY
TRBJ1-2 | TRBV18 | ASSTSGQGINYGYT
TRBJ1-1 | TRBV6-6 | ASRDGSWTLNTEAF
TRBJ2-7 | TRBV5-6 | ASRSFNEQY
TRBJ2-1 | TRBV4-2 | ASSQEGTSGRIEQF
TRBJ2-1 | TRBV7-2 | ASSWARGSYNEQF
TRBJ1-6 | TRBV7-2 | ASSLADSRSPLH
TRBJ2-1 | TRBV9 | ASSVALGGSGFNEQF
TRBJ1-5 | TRBV30 | AWSRRIGQPQH
TRBJ2-5 | TRBV7-7 | ASSFELAGETQY